Listed here are 27 T cell receptor beta chains from one sample, sequenced in a study of blood T cell repertoires in COVID-19. Here immunoSEQ multiplex PCR was the method, and the copy in TCRdb shows in-frame clones only, minus some. The table has 15,000 to 17,000 clones, about 86% seen once. Sequencing was done on a sample of peripheral blood. Source of these receptors: a man aged 55 to 70 with acute or convalescent COVID-19.

This CDR3 reads CASSRQSNTGELFF. CDR3 DNA: TGTGCCAGTAGTCGACAAAGTAACACCGGGGAGCTGTTTTTT. The genes are TRBV19 and TRBJ2-2; D is unresolved. V gave up 5 bases and J gave up 2 bases, with 9 bases separating them. Germline V gene lookup returns CDR1 LNHDA and CDR2 SQIVND (reference sequence). The CDR3 has 14 residues.

This clone was seen a handful of times. The V call is TRBV6-5, the J call TRBJ2-2, with 9 bases lining up with TRBD1. After removal of 6 bases from V and 6 bases from J, the junction contained 5 bases not matched to a gene. Germline V gene sequence: CDR1 MNHEY, CDR2 SVGAGI. The CDR3 totals 14 residues. This CDR3 is CASRTGTGSGELFF. CDR3 in DNA: TGTGCCAGCAGGACCGGGACAGGGTCCGGGGAGCTGTTTTTT.

This rearrangement joins TRBV6-5 to TRBJ1-1, with a weak D call TRBD1 (6 bases). Germline CDR1 MNHEY, CDR2 SVGAGI. Trimming pared 6 bases from V and 1 base from J, leaving 12 bases between. The CDR3 length is 14 residues. The CDR3 nucleotides read TGTGCCAGCAGCCAAACACAGGGGAACACTGAAGCTTTCTTT. Translated: CASSQTQGNTEAFF.

The gene calls are TRBV5-6 and TRBJ2-3; 10 positions agree with TRBD2. The trim removed 3 bases at V and 4 bases at J, leaving 8 bases unmatched. This CDR3 is built from 16 residues. CDR1 is SGHDT and CDR2 is YYEEEE in the germline V gene. CDR3 amino acids: CASSSSLAGWADTQYF. Here the CDR3 DNA reads TGTGCCAGCAGCTCCTCACTAGCGGGATGGGCAGATACGCAGTATTTT. The complete variable domain, with remaining parts taken from reference TRBV5-6 and TRBJ2-3, reads DAGVTQSPTHLIKTRGQQVTLRCSPKSGHDTVSWYQQALGQGPQFIFQYYEEEERQRGNFPDRFSGHQFPNYSSELNVNALLLGDSALYLCASSSSLAGWADTQYFGPGTRLTVL.

The chain combines TRBV7-2 with TRBJ2-1; 9 bases are a match to TRBD2. CDR1 is SGHTA, CDR2 FQGNSA, per germline. The V segment lost 1 base and the J segment 9 bases; nucleotides outside the gene matches: 7. This CDR3 is 15 amino acids long. Written as DNA, the CDR3 is TGTGCCAGCAGCTTAGAGGCGGGGGGGCCGATTGAGCAGTTCTTC. This gives the protein CASSLEAGGPIEQFF.

V is TRBV5-1 and J is TRBJ1-5; D gene unclear. Per the germline V gene, CDR1 is SGHRS and CDR2 is YFSETQ. V lost 0 bases and J 6 bases, leaving 10 bases between the germline ends. The CDR3 length is 14 residues. Here the CDR3 reads CASSLGLNGQPQHF. As DNA, the CDR3 is TGCGCCAGCAGCTTGGGACTCAACGGTCAGCCCCAGCATTTT.

The rearrangement joins TRBV6-6 to TRBJ2-1, with 8 positions matching TRBD1. The CDR3 loop spans 19 amino acids. Germline loops: CDR1 MNHNY, CDR2 SVGAGI (reference sequence). The junction had 19 bases not matched to a gene; V was cut back by 8 bases and J by 1 base. CDR3 nucleotides: TGTGCCAGCGGCTCCTCTGGGGCAGGGGGCAGCTATTCCTACAATGAGCAGTTCTTC. This encodes CASGSSGAGGSYSYNEQFF.

V gene TRBV23-1 combines with J gene TRBJ2-3; TRBD2 is a possible D gene (5 bases). TRBV23-1 is an ORF for which the function is uncertain. Trimming pared 0 bases from V and 0 bases from J, leaving 19 bases between. The CDR3 has 19 residues. CDR3 DNA: TGCGCCAGCAGTCAATCTCGCCGGGAAATACTAACTAGCACAGATACGCAGTATTTT. This codes for CASSQSRREILTSTDTQYF.

This chain uses TRBV5-1 with TRBJ2-1; tentative D call: TRBD1 (6 bases). The germline V gene encodes CDR1 SGHRS and CDR2 YFSETQ. The CDR3 totals 13 residues. V gave up 6 bases and J gave up 4 bases, with 11 bases separating them. CDR3 in DNA: TGCGCCAGCAATACAGGGATATACAATGAGCAGTTCTTC. Translating it yields CASNTGIYNEQFF. Combining the CDR3 with reference TRBV5-1 and TRBJ2-1 gives the whole variable domain KAGVTQTPRYLIKTRGQQVTLSCSPISGHRSVSWYQQTPGQGLQFLFEYFSETQRNKGNFPGRFSGRQFSNSRSEMNVSTLELGDSALYLCASNTGIYNEQFFGPGTRLTVL.

The V and J genes are TRBV20-1 and TRBJ2-7; no definite D call. The germline V and J ends were trimmed by 3 bases and 6 bases, with 12 bases remaining between them. Germline V lookup: CDR1 DFQATT, CDR2 SNEGSKA (reference sequence). The CDR3 contains 12 residues. CDR3 region: CSASPSGFEQYF. For the CDR3, the DNA is TGCAGTGCTAGTCCTAGTGGGTTCGAGCAGTACTTC.

The CDR3 DNA follows: TGCGCCAGCAGCCAAGAGGGGGTCTCTGGGGCCAACGTCCTGACTTTC. Amino acid sequence: CASSQEGVSGANVLTF. The rearrangement joins TRBV5-1 to TRBJ2-6, with D possibly TRBD1 on 6 matching bases. Germline V CDR1 and CDR2: SGHRS, YFSETQ. This CDR3 is 16 amino acids long. V was cut by 4 bases and J by 0 bases, with 11 bases left in between. Complete variable domain (other parts from reference TRBV5-1 and TRBJ2-6): KAGVTQTPRYLIKTRGQQVTLSCSPISGHRSVSWYQQTPGQGLQFLFEYFSETQRNKGNFPGRFSGRQFSNSRSEMNVSTLELGDSALYLCASSQEGVSGANVLTFGAGSRLTVL.

This clone appeared once. The J gene is TRBJ2-7, the V gene TRBV3-1 (or the pseudogene TRBV3-2); D is perhaps TRBD1 (6 bases). Trimming shortened V by 1 base and J by 1 base, and 11 bases separated the two germline ends. The CDR3 runs to 15 residues. Per germline, CDR1 LGHDT and CDR2 YNNKEL (reference sequence). This chain's CDR3 is CASSQGTGPSYEQYF. CDR3 DNA sequence: TGTGCCAGCAGCCAAGGAACAGGGCCATCCTACGAGCAGTACTTC.

Judged by abundance, this clone is medium-sized. The chain carries TRBV7-9 and TRBJ2-3; 11 nucleotides agree with TRBD2. Germline V lookup: CDR1 SEHNR, CDR2 FQNEAQ (reference sequence). The CDR3 has 16 residues. J was trimmed by 2 bases and V by 3 bases; bases with no gene match: 4. The CDR3 DNA follows: TGTGCCAGCAGCTTGGAGACTAGCGGGATCACAGATACGCAGTATTTT. Its translation: CASSLETSGITDTQYF.

The sample holds one count of this clone. V is TRBV4-3 and J is TRBJ1-2, with TRBD1 matching 9 bases. Germline values: CDR1 LGHNA, CDR2 YSLEER. The CDR3 is 16 amino acids. The junction had 6 bases not matched to a gene; V was cut back by 0 bases and J by 4 bases. CDR3 sequence: CASSQDRDREGYGYTF. CDR3 in DNA: TGCGCCAGCAGCCAAGACCGGGACAGGGAAGGCTATGGCTACACCTTC.

The chain employs TRBV18 and TRBJ1-5; 8 bases are a match to TRBD1. Looked up from germline, CDR1 is KGHSH and CDR2 is LQKENI. V lost 5 bases and J lost 3; bases outside the gene matches: 9. The CDR3 has 16 amino acids. In DNA form, the CDR3 reads TGTGCCAGCTCATCAGGACAGGGTAATCTCAATCAGCCCCAGCATTTT. Translated, it gives CASSSGQGNLNQPQHF.

This chain joins TRBV30 and TRBJ1-5; 9 positions match TRBD1. Germline V gene data show CDR1 as GTSNPN and CDR2 as SVGIG (reference sequence). V lost 3 bases to trimming and J lost 10 bases; unmatched junction nucleotides: 4. There are 12 residues in the CDR3. CDR3 bases: TGTGCCTGGAGCGGACAGGGGCAACCCCAGCATTTT. Translating gives CAWSGQGQPQHF.

This clone was seen only once. The genes are TRBV27 and TRBJ1-2; 8 bases are a match to TRBD1. The V segment lost 4 bases and the J segment 4 bases; nucleotides outside the gene matches: 14. Per the germline V gene, CDR1 is MNHEY and CDR2 is SMNVEV (reference sequence). The CDR3 is made up of 17 amino acids. The CDR3 DNA is TGTGCCAGCAGTTCCCGACAGGGGAGGGGGAGGTTCTATGGCTACACCTTC. This translates into CASSSRQGRGRFYGYTF.

The rearrangement links TRBV21-1 to TRBJ2-7; TRBD2, as called in the table, went unchecked against the DNA. TRBV21-1 is a recognized pseudogene. This CDR3 region has 16 residues. The CDR3 nucleotides read TGTGCCAGCAGCAAGGCGGGGGCAGGGTCGAACTACGAGCAGTACTTC. This encodes CASSKAGAGSNYEQYF.

On this clone: The DNA is left out, because the CDR3 cannot be placed on it with certainty; the CDR3 is given as TCRdb lists it. The chain combines TRBV12-1 with TRBJ2-3; whether TRBD2, the table's D call, matches the DNA was not checked. TRBV12-1 is a known pseudogene. Ends included, the CDR3 has 17 residues. CDR3: CASSFVAGGTSTDTQYF.

The chain couples TRBV5-4 to TRBJ2-7, with 10 bases fitting TRBD2. V dropped 3 bases and J dropped 7; count of bases not matched to a gene: 7. Germline lookup yields CDR1 SGHNT and CDR2 YYREEE (reference sequence). The CDR3 runs to 14 residues. CDR3 in amino acids: CASSSLAGTAEQYF. CDR3 nucleotides: TGTGCCAGCAGCTCACTAGCGGGGACGGCGGAGCAGTACTTC.

The CDR3 protein is CASSIQLDRDFRQPQHF. In DNA form, the CDR3 reads TGTGCCAGTAGTATCCAACTCGACAGGGACTTCAGGCAGCCCCAGCATTTT. J is TRBJ1-5 and V is TRBV19, with TRBD1 matching 7 bases. Per germline, CDR1 LNHDA and CDR2 SQIVND (reference sequence). This CDR3 has 17 amino acids. V lost 3 bases, J lost 7 bases, and 15 bases stayed unmatched. The full variable domain, rest sourced from reference TRBV19 and TRBJ1-5, is DGGITQSPKYLFRKEGQNVTLSCEQNLNHDAMYWYRQDPGQGLRLIYYSQIVNDFQKGDIAEGYSVSREKKESFPLTVTSAQKNPTAFYLCASSIQLDRDFRQPQHFGDGTRLSIL.

V gene TRBV7-2 combines with J gene TRBJ2-1, with TRBD1 matching over 8 bases. The CDR3 spans 15 residues. Germline V gives CDR1 SGHTA, CDR2 FQGNSA. The J segment lost 3 bases and the V segment lost 5 bases, leaving 6 bases of the junction unmatched. The DNA of the CDR3 is TGTGCCAGCAGCCGCCAGGGGGCGATCTACAATGAGCAGTTCTTC. Amino acid sequence: CASSRQGAIYNEQFF.

This sequence joins TRBV29-1 and TRBJ2-3, with 8 bases identical to TRBD2. V lost 6 bases to trimming and J lost 4 bases; unmatched junction nucleotides: 12. CDR1 is SQVTM and CDR2 is ANQGSEA in the germline V gene. The CDR3 is 15 residues long. CDR3 in amino acids: CSVDKGLAMSDTQYF. CDR3 nucleotides: TGCAGCGTGGATAAAGGACTAGCCATGTCAGATACGCAGTATTTT.

This chain uses TRBV7-2 with TRBJ1-4; 10 bases map to TRBD1. Germline trimming cut 2 bases from V and 6 bases from J; bases unmatched to any gene: 3. This CDR3 comprises 15 residues. Germline loops: CDR1 SGHTA, CDR2 FQGNSA. The CDR3 DNA reads TGTGCCAGCAGCTTATGGGGACAGGGGTATGAAAAACTGTTTTTT. It translates to CASSLWGQGYEKLFF.

The V gene is TRBV13, the J gene TRBJ2-3; TRBD2 aligns across 8 bases. The CDR3 totals 17 residues. Germline V gene sequence: CDR1 PRHDT, CDR2 FYEKMQ (reference sequence). With 0 bases clipped from V and 3 bases from J, the junction kept 8 bases outside the gene matches. CDR3 amino acids: CASSLGSAGVMTDTQYF. The CDR3 DNA sequence: TGTGCCAGCAGCTTAGGTTCAGCGGGAGTAATGACAGATACGCAGTATTTT.

The V gene is TRBV27, the J gene TRBJ1-5; 9 positions match TRBD1. V gave up 5 bases and J gave up 6 bases; unmatched junction bases: 11. Germline-derived CDR1 and CDR2 are MNHEY and SMNVEV (reference sequence). This CDR3 spans 16 amino acids. CDR3: CASSPQAGTGFQPQHF. As DNA, the CDR3 is TGTGCCAGCAGTCCCCAAGCCGGGACAGGGTTTCAGCCCCAGCATTTT.

This chain connects TRBV28 to TRBJ2-2, with 8 bases matching TRBD2. This CDR3 has 17 amino acids. Germline trimming cut 1 base from V and 2 bases from J; bases unmatched to any gene: 6. Germline-derived CDR1 and CDR2 are MDHEN and SYDVKM. The CDR3 region has the DNA TGTGCCAGCAGTTTATTCGGGCGGGGGGTCAACACCGGGGAGCTGTTTTTT. Protein: CASSLFGRGVNTGELFF. The full variable domain, rest sourced from reference TRBV28 and TRBJ2-2, is DVKVTQSSRYLVKRTGEKVFLECVQDMDHENMFWYRQDPGLGLRLIYFSYDVKMKEKGDIPEGYSVSREKKERFSLILESASTNQTSMYLCASSLFGRGVNTGELFFGEGSRLTVL.